These 21 T cell receptor beta chains were all obtained from the same sample, sequenced in a study of response to subunit inactivated influenza vaccine. TCRdb called the RT-PCR reads again in MiXCR, with one record for every CDR3 protein. In the table there are about 650,000 distinct CDR3 sequences, 12% to 15% of which are singletons. Here the sequenced sample was PBMCs from blood, taken less than 15 days before vaccination. Every receptor here comes from a man aged 50-59 years who received an inactivated influenza vaccine.

CDR3: CASSRTREGTGELFF. The CDR3 nucleotides read TGCGCCAGCAGTCGGACCAGGGAAGGGACCGGGGAGCTGTTTTTT. The V gene is TRBV5-1, the J gene TRBJ2-2; D perhaps matches TRBD1 (5 bases). Deletions cut 5 bases from V and 5 bases from J, with 16 bases between. The CDR3 covers 15 residues. Germline V gives CDR1 SGHRS, CDR2 YFSETQ.

The chain couples TRBV5-1 to TRBJ2-3; D perhaps matches TRBD1 (6 bases). Deletions cut 4 bases from V and 0 bases from J, with 15 bases between. The germline CDR1 and CDR2 sequences are SGHRS and YFSETQ. This CDR3 is 16 amino acids long. The CDR3 loop is CASSPSVRGSTDTQYF. CDR3 sequence (DNA): TGCGCCAGCAGCCCGTCAGTGAGGGGGAGCACAGATACGCAGTATTTT.

This clonotype was observed a few times. The rearrangement uses TRBV20-1 and TRBJ1-1; the D gene is possibly TRBD1 (5 bases). CDR1 and CDR2 (germline): DFQATT, SNEGSKA (reference sequence). V lost 5 bases and J lost 0, with 10 bases in between. This CDR3 is 13 amino acids long. The CDR3 region is CSAPGTVNTEAFF. DNA for the CDR3: TGCAGTGCTCCCGGGACGGTGAACACTGAAGCTTTCTTT.

In this sample, this clonotype turned up many times. The chain couples TRBV12-3 or TRBV12-4 to TRBJ2-1, with D possibly being TRBD2 (7 bases). This CDR3 region has 16 residues. V was pared by 1 base and J by 2 bases, with 12 bases between. CDR3 sequence reads: CASSLGRGRAYNEQFF. For the CDR3, the DNA is TGTGCCAGCAGTTTAGGGCGGGGGCGTGCCTACAATGAGCAGTTCTTC.

V usage is TRBV19 and J usage is TRBJ2-7; D is perhaps TRBD2 (6 bases). The CDR3 consists of 15 residues. Germline V gene data show CDR1 as LNHDA and CDR2 as SQIVND (reference sequence). Trimming pared 4 bases from V and 4 bases from J, leaving 17 bases between. CDR3 sequence reads: CASSRGHARGYEQYF. The DNA for the CDR3 is TGTGCCAGTAGTAGAGGACATGCGCGGGGATACGAGCAGTACTTC.

This clonotype was observed a few times. The gene calls are TRBV3-1 and TRBJ1-2; D is possibly TRBD1 (5 bases). This CDR3 has 14 residues. Germline V lookup: CDR1 LGHDT, CDR2 YNNKEL (reference sequence). The V end was cut by 0 bases, the J end by 5 bases, with 10 bases between. The CDR3 DNA sequence: TGTGCCAGCAGCCAAGAGGTTAGGGGTTATGGCTACACCTTC. As protein: CASSQEVRGYGYTF.

This clonotype was seen a few times. The V and J genes are TRBV4-3 and TRBJ1-5; D might be TRBD1 (6 bases). V was pared by 0 bases and J by 7 bases, with 16 bases between. The CDR3 runs 16 residues. Germline lookup yields CDR1 LGHNA and CDR2 YSLEER. The CDR3 DNA is TGCGCCAGCAGCCAAGATCTTGGAGGGGGAGGACAGCCCCAGCATTTT. This gives the protein CASSQDLGGGGQPQHF.

This clonotype was observed a handful of times. V gene TRBV10-3 combines with J gene TRBJ2-5; the D gene could be TRBD1 or TRBD2 (5 bases each). There are 13 residues in the CDR3. Germline CDR1 is ENHRY and CDR2 is SYGVKD. V lost 3 bases and J 4 bases, leaving 9 bases between the germline ends. The CDR3 region is CAISDHGGETQYF. In DNA, the CDR3 is TGTGCCATCAGTGACCATGGGGGAGAGACCCAGTACTTC.

J is TRBJ2-5 and V is TRBV28; D remains unclear. V was clipped by 4 bases and J by 4 bases, with 13 bases between them. The CDR3 runs to 14 residues. Looked up from germline, CDR1 is MDHEN and CDR2 is SYDVKM. CDR3 sequence: CASSSPPVLETQYF. The CDR3 region has the DNA TGTGCCAGCAGTTCCCCGCCCGTTCTAGAGACCCAGTACTTC.

This clonotype showed up just a few times. The J gene is TRBJ2-3, the V gene TRBV6-1, with 13 bases aligning to TRBD2. CDR3 length: 16 amino acids. CDR1 and CDR2 from the germline V gene are MNHNS and SASEGT. With V trimmed by 6 bases and J by 3 bases, 6 bases remained unmatched. The CDR3 loop is CASSPTSGGVTDTQYF. CDR3 in DNA: TGTGCCAGCAGCCCAACTAGCGGGGGGGTTACAGATACGCAGTATTTT.

The genes are TRBV5-1 and TRBJ2-1; TRBD1 matches 8 bases. The CDR3 is 15 amino acids. The V and J ends lost 5 bases and 6 bases, in that order; junction bases with no gene match: 10. CDR1 is SGHRS and CDR2 is YFSETQ in the germline V gene. The CDR3 region has the DNA TGCGCCAGCAGTGGCCAAGGGGACAGGTCCAATGAGCAGTTCTTC. Protein: CASSGQGDRSNEQFF.

The chain combines TRBV7-6 with TRBJ2-7; 7 bases align to TRBD1. This CDR3 spans 14 amino acids. Per the germline V gene, CDR1 is SGHVS and CDR2 is FNYEAQ. Trimming cost V 3 bases and J 5 bases; bases outside gene matches: 7. CDR3 residues: CASSLETGTNEQYF. The DNA of the CDR3 is TGTGCCAGCAGCTTGGAGACAGGGACCAACGAGCAGTACTTC.

J is TRBJ1-5 and V is TRBV5-1; D perhaps matches TRBD1 (5 bases). CDR3 length: 13 residues. Between the trimmed V and J ends, which lost 4 bases and 10 bases, there was a span of 15 bases. Germline-derived CDR1 and CDR2 are SGHRS and YFSETQ. In nucleotides, the CDR3 is TGCGCCAGCAGCCGGGACCCTGGGGTTCCCCAGCATTTT. As protein: CASSRDPGVPQHF.

J is TRBJ2-7 and V is TRBV10-3; perhaps TRBD2 as D (6 bases). Trimming took off 10 bases at V and 2 bases at J, with 18 bases between the two ends. CDR1 is ENHRY and CDR2 is SYGVKD in the germline V gene. The CDR3 has 14 residues. CDR3: CATNGGLQPYEQYF. Here the CDR3 DNA reads TGTGCCACTAATGGGGGACTCCAACCCTACGAGCAGTACTTC.

Only a few counts were recorded for this clonotype. The gene calls are TRBV2 and TRBJ2-7; D is undetermined. There are 11 residues in the CDR3. The V gene lost 7 bases and the J gene lost 3 bases, with 7 bases spanning the gap. Germline CDR1 is SNHLY and CDR2 is FYNNEI. CDR3 sequence: CASNRYYEQYF. Here the CDR3 DNA reads TGTGCCAGCAACCGATACTACGAGCAGTACTTC.

The table lists this clonotype with a few counts. The CDR3 region is CATSDSTRGRLGLGEQFF. In DNA form, the CDR3 reads TGTGCCACCAGTGATTCTACCAGGGGGCGCCTAGGTCTTGGTGAGCAGTTCTTC. This chain connects TRBV24-1 to TRBJ2-1; 8 nucleotides match TRBD1. There are 18 residues in the CDR3. In germline, CDR1 is KGHDR, CDR2 SFDVKD. Germline trimming cut 2 bases from V and 9 bases from J; bases unmatched to any gene: 17.

This clonotype was counted only a few times. The chain links TRBV5-1 to TRBJ2-2; D gene ambiguous. Trimming cost V 0 bases and J 4 bases, with 16 bases left between them. CDR1 and CDR2 from the germline V gene are SGHRS and YFSETQ. The CDR3 loop spans 17 amino acids. CDR3 sequence: CASSLGLTALGTGELFF. CDR3 bases: TGCGCCAGCAGCTTGGGTTTGACGGCCCTGGGCACCGGGGAGCTGTTTTTT.

This clonotype was detected only a few times. This chain uses TRBV15 with TRBJ2-3, with 8 bases identical to TRBD2. The CDR3 is 17 residues long. V lost 1 base to trimming and J lost 5 bases; unmatched junction nucleotides: 11. Germline CDR1 reads LNHNV; CDR2 reads YYDKDF (reference sequence). This CDR3 reads CATSRAPGLGFVDTQYF. The CDR3 DNA is TGTGCCACCAGCAGAGCTCCGGGACTAGGGTTTGTAGATACGCAGTATTTT.

There are many counts of this clonotype. V and J are TRBV15 and TRBJ2-2; D not certain. This CDR3 has 12 amino acids. Germline V gene sequence: CDR1 LNHNV, CDR2 YYDKDF (reference sequence). Trimming stripped 2 bases from V and 5 bases from J, with 3 bases between. The CDR3 DNA is TGTGCCACCAGCAGAAATACCGGGGAGCTGTTTTTT. Its protein product is CATSRNTGELFF.

V usage is TRBV4-1 and J usage is TRBJ2-5; tentatively, D is TRBD2 (5 bases). The CDR3 has 17 residues. V was clipped by 4 bases and J by 4 bases, with 22 bases between them. Germline V gene data show CDR1 as MGHRA and CDR2 as YSYEKL. CDR3 loop: CASSPGRGKNFRETQYF. DNA of the CDR3: TGCGCCAGCAGCCCTGGAAGAGGGAAAAATTTCCGAGAGACCCAGTACTTC.

The sample holds many counts of this clonotype. This chain connects TRBV5-1 to TRBJ2-7, with 8 bases fitting TRBD1. Germline CDR1 SGHRS, CDR2 YFSETQ. The CDR3 extends over 14 amino acids. Germline trimming cut 1 base from V and 2 bases from J; bases unmatched to any gene: 2. The CDR3: CASSLTGGTYEQYF. CDR3 nucleotides: TGCGCCAGCAGCTTGACAGGGGGGACCTACGAGCAGTACTTC.